This note documents a single TCR beta chain sequence. The data were obtained in a study of cytomegalovirus exposure and HLA in healthy donors. The overall study: One earlier analysis, a look at 150 million to 200 million T cells, found roughly 120 million unique TCR beta sequences.

A multiplex PCR was run with 60 Vbeta primers and 13 Jbeta primers. Data came from immunoSEQ multiplex PCR; TCRdb stores just in-frame clones and leaves some out. The repertoire includes approximately 190,000 clones, around 73% of them detected once, and approximately 2.1% sits in the top ten. Deletions cut 0 bases from V and 8 bases from J, with 17 bases between. The CDR3 has 17 amino acids. CDR1 and CDR2 from the germline V gene are SNHLY and FYNNEI. The clonotype comes from a woman in her twenties or thirties in good health and CMV-seropositive. This chain links TRBV2 with TRBJ1-6, with D perhaps matching TRBD1 (5 bases). The source material was PBMCs. CDR3 nucleotides: TGTGCCAGCAGTGAAGCGCTTGGGGCCCTCCAGTATTCACCCCTCCACTTT. Residues: CASSEALGALQYSPLHF.